This T cell receptor beta chain was captured by sequencing in a study of cytomegalovirus exposure and HLA in healthy donors. Vbeta (60) and Jbeta (13) primers were used in the PCR. Sequenced by immunoSEQ multiplex PCR; TCRdb stores in-frame clones only, minus some. The sample includes 180,000 or so clones, about 80% of them seen just once. CDR3 size: 15 residues. The V gene end was trimmed by 1 base and the J gene end by 7 bases; junction bases not matched to a gene: 6. Germline V gene sequence: CDR1 KGHSH, CDR2 LQKENI. This TCR derives from a man in his fifties or sixties in good health and CMV-seropositive. The chain employs TRBV18 and TRBJ1-4; 7 bases match TRBD1. The sample consisted of PBMCs. This chain's CDR3 is CASSPRTGDTEKLFF. Here the CDR3 DNA reads TGTGCCAGCTCACCACGGACAGGAGATACTGAAAAACTGTTTTTT.